These 24 T cell receptor beta chains originate from one sample sequenced in a study of T cell responses to AZD1222 COVID-19 vaccine. Data came from immunoSEQ multiplex PCR; TCRdb stores just in-frame clones and leaves some out. The table has 150,000 to 200,000 clones, approximately 91% seen once. The sequences come from peripheral blood, collected on day 0 of AZD1222 vaccination. Every receptor here comes from an adult in good health.

This chain joins TRBV7-9 and TRBJ1-5; no clear D gene. Trimming pared 5 bases from V and 1 base from J, leaving 6 bases between. This CDR3 spans 13 amino acids. Germline CDR1 and CDR2: SEHNR and FQNEAQ (reference sequence). The CDR3 sequence is CASSAQSNQPQHF. In DNA form, the CDR3 reads TGTGCCAGCAGCGCACAGAGCAATCAGCCCCAGCATTTT.

The chain recombines TRBV7-6 with TRBJ1-4, with D possibly being TRBD1 (5 bases). The V and J ends lost 1 base and 2 bases respectively, with 14 bases between them. The CDR3 contains 17 residues. CDR1 is SGHVS, CDR2 FNYEAQ, per germline. CDR3 nucleotide sequence: TGTGCCAGCAGCTTAGATTCGGGGCTGAGGACTAATGAAAAACTGTTTTTT. Its translation is CASSLDSGLRTNEKLFF.

There are a few counts of this clone. This chain joins TRBV5-4 and TRBJ2-5, with TRBD1 matching over 7 bases. The CDR3 has 13 residues. The V segment lost 3 bases and the J segment 3 bases; nucleotides outside the gene matches: 2. CDR1 is SGHNT, CDR2 YYREEE, per germline (reference sequence). CDR3 in amino acids: CASSSQGEETQYF. DNA for the CDR3: TGTGCCAGCAGCTCTCAGGGGGAAGAGACCCAGTACTTC. The variable domain in full, completed from reference TRBV5-4 and TRBJ2-5, reads ETGVTQSPTHLIKTRGQQVTLRCSSQSGHNTVSWYQQALGQGPQFIFQYYREEENGRGNFPPRFSGLQFPNYSSELNVNALELDDSALYLCASSSQGEETQYFGPGTRLLVL.

The gene calls are TRBV28 and TRBJ2-1, with 8 bases aligning to TRBD1. V lost 6 bases, J lost 7 bases, and 11 bases stayed unmatched. There are 15 residues in the CDR3. Germline CDR1 reads MDHEN; CDR2 reads SYDVKM. CDR3 region: CASSPDRAGYNEQFF. The CDR3 DNA reads TGTGCCAGCAGCCCGGACAGGGCGGGTTATAATGAGCAGTTCTTC.

This chain connects TRBV10-3 to TRBJ1-5; D not certain. The CDR3 is made up of 12 amino acids. Germline CDR1 is ENHRY and CDR2 is SYGVKD. V lost 8 bases and J 3 bases, leaving 8 bases between the germline ends. CDR3 nucleotides: TGTGCCATCTCAGCAGACAATCAGCCCCAGCATTTT. Residues: CAISADNQPQHF.

This rearrangement joins TRBV7-7 to TRBJ2-7; no clear D. Trimming took off 1 base at V and 5 bases at J, with 12 bases between the two ends. The CDR3 is 14 amino acids. Germline CDR1 and CDR2: SSHAT and FNYEAQ (reference sequence). In DNA form, the CDR3 reads TGTGCCAGCAGCTTAGATCGGTTTTCCCACGAGCAGTACTTC. This sequence encodes CASSLDRFSHEQYF.

This clone was recorded at least ten times. The rearrangement links TRBV28 to TRBJ1-2; the D gene is possibly TRBD1 (6 bases). Trimming shortened V by 4 bases and J by 3 bases, and 15 bases separated the two germline ends. Germline CDR1 is MDHEN and CDR2 is SYDVKM. The CDR3 spans 15 residues. The CDR3 bases are TGTGCCAGCAGTTCCCCCCCGAAGGGGGACTATGGCTACACCTTC. It specifies CASSSPPKGDYGYTF.

The gene calls are TRBV5-1 and TRBJ2-1; 13 positions match TRBD2. V gave up 1 base and J gave up 8 bases; unmatched junction bases: 12. Germline CDR1 is SGHRS and CDR2 is YFSETQ. This CDR3 comprises 18 residues. In nucleotides, the CDR3 is TGCGCCAGCAGCTTGACTAGCGGGGGGGCCGAATACCCCCATGAGCAGTTCTTC. Amino acid sequence: CASSLTSGGAEYPHEQFF.

V is TRBV25-1 and J is TRBJ1-2; TRBD1 aligns across 7 bases. Germline V lookup: CDR1 MGHDK, CDR2 SYGVNS. With 5 bases clipped from V and 10 bases from J, the junction kept 16 bases outside the gene matches. The CDR3 has 15 amino acids. The CDR3 DNA sequence: TGTGCCAGCAGTACCTCGACAGGGCCGCTGTGGAACTACACCTTC. Translating it yields CASSTSTGPLWNYTF.

This chain links TRBV7-8 with TRBJ1-2; 7 bases map to TRBD1. The CDR3 consists of 16 residues. Trimming at V came to 4 bases and at J to 3 bases, leaving 11 bases not matched to a gene. Germline lookup yields CDR1 SGHVS and CDR2 FQNEAQ. CDR3 amino acids: CASSSGTQTGDYGYTF. The DNA for the CDR3 is TGTGCCAGCAGCTCAGGCACCCAAACAGGGGACTATGGCTACACCTTC.

This chain uses TRBV5-4 with TRBJ2-2; the D gene is possibly TRBD2 (5 bases). Germline V gives CDR1 SGHNT, CDR2 YYREEE (reference sequence). The CDR3 length is 13 residues. Trimming removed 0 bases at V and 7 bases at J, with 7 bases between. The CDR3 loop reads CASSLGGSGELFF. In DNA, the CDR3 is TGTGCCAGCAGCTTGGGTGGGAGCGGGGAGCTGTTTTTT.

The chain employs TRBV6-5 and TRBJ2-5; 15 bases fit TRBD2. The CDR3 is 15 amino acids. J lost 5 bases, V lost 6 bases, and 4 bases had no gene match. Germline V gene data show CDR1 as MNHEY and CDR2 as SVGAGI. CDR3 protein: CASSQGLAGGETQYF. CDR3 coding DNA: TGTGCCAGCAGCCAGGGACTAGCGGGAGGTGAGACCCAGTACTTC.

The DNA of the CDR3 is TGTGCCAGCAGCTTGAGGACTTCTCAAGAGACCCAGTACTTC. Protein product: CASSLRTSQETQYF. The chain carries TRBV5-6 and TRBJ2-5, with D possibly matching TRBD2 (5 bases). V was cut by 1 base and J by 2 bases, with 9 bases left in between. This CDR3 region has 14 residues. Germline lookup yields CDR1 SGHDT and CDR2 YYEEEE.

The chain joins TRBV6-2 or TRBV6-3 to TRBJ2-7, with D perhaps TRBD1 (5 bases). Trimming stripped 2 bases from V and 6 bases from J, with 8 bases between. The CDR3 sequence is 12 residues long. CDR1 and CDR2 from the germline V gene are MNHEY and SVGEGT. CDR3 coding DNA: TGTGCCAGCAGTTACGGGGCGACCGAGCAGTACTTC. Translating it yields CASSYGATEQYF.

The chain employs TRBV6-5 and TRBJ1-2; D might be TRBD1 (6 bases). The CDR3 is made up of 13 amino acids. Germline V CDR1 and CDR2: MNHEY, SVGAGI. Trimming left V 2 bases short and J 3 bases short, with 7 bases between. CDR3 protein: CASSYRGYYGYTF. In DNA form, the CDR3 reads TGTGCCAGCAGTTACAGGGGGTACTATGGCTACACCTTC.

The genes are TRBV7-2 and TRBJ1-5, with D maybe TRBD1 (5 bases). The CDR3 is 14 residues long. The germline gives CDR1 SGHTA, CDR2 FQGNSA. Trimming shortened V by 2 bases and J by 9 bases, and 14 bases separated the two germline ends. This chain's CDR3 is CASSLKGPERPQHF. The CDR3 nucleotides read TGTGCCAGCAGCTTAAAGGGACCCGAGAGGCCCCAGCATTTT. The variable domain in full, completed from reference TRBV7-2 and TRBJ1-5, reads GAGVSQSPSNKVTEKGKDVELRCDPISGHTALYWYRQSLGQGLEFLIYFQGNSAPDKSGLPSDRFSAERTGGSVSTLTIQRTQQEDSAVYLCASSLKGPERPQHFGDGTRLSIL.

J is TRBJ1-2 and V is TRBV7-6; D gene ambiguous. The V end was cut by 7 bases, the J end by 0 bases, with 15 bases between. Germline assignment: CDR1 SGHVS and CDR2 FNYEAQ. The CDR3 loop spans 15 amino acids. The CDR3 DNA reads TGTGCCAGCACCGATCCGGGCAGAACTAACTATGGCTACACCTTC. Its translation: CASTDPGRTNYGYTF. Full variable domain (outside the CDR3, taken from reference TRBV7-6 and TRBJ1-2): GAGVSQSPRYKVTKRGQDVALRCDPISGHVSLYWYRQALGQGPEFLTYFNYEAQQDKSGLPNDRFSAERPEGSISTLTIQRTEQRDSAMYRCASTDPGRTNYGYTFGSGTRLTVV.

The V gene is TRBV6-5, the J gene TRBJ2-3; TRBD1 might be the D (5 bases). Germline CDR1 is MNHEY and CDR2 is SVGAGI. Trimming removed 8 bases at V and 3 bases at J, with 9 bases between. This CDR3 contains 12 residues. This CDR3 is CASEGVTDTQYF. The CDR3 DNA reads as TGTGCCAGCGAAGGGGTTACAGATACGCAGTATTTT.

The chain is built from TRBV28 and TRBJ2-6; D unclear. Germline lookup yields CDR1 MDHEN and CDR2 SYDVKM. This CDR3 region has 15 residues. V lost 7 bases to trimming and J lost 0 bases, with 10 bases between them. The CDR3 is CASKGGNSGANVLTF. The CDR3 DNA reads as TGTGCCAGCAAAGGCGGCAACTCTGGGGCCAACGTCCTGACTTTC.

V and J are TRBV2 and TRBJ1-1; D gene ambiguous. The CDR3 length is 13 residues. CDR1 SNHLY and CDR2 FYNNEI come from the germline V gene. Trimming removed 3 bases from V and 1 base from J, with 6 bases in between. The CDR3 reads CASSDNRNTEAFF. The CDR3 coding sequence is TGTGCCAGCAGTGATAACAGGAACACTGAAGCTTTCTTT.

The V and J genes are TRBV12-3 or TRBV12-4 and TRBJ1-4; possible D gene TRBD1, 5 bases. Between the trimmed V and J ends, which lost 6 bases and 7 bases, there was a span of 9 bases. The CDR3 is 12 residues long. Here the CDR3 DNA reads TGTGCCAGCAGGGGCCAGGGTGAAAAACTGTTTTTT. It codes for CASRGQGEKLFF.

The CDR3 DNA follows: TGTGCCAGCACCTACAATCGGGACACAGCTAACTATGGCTACACCTTC. Protein product: CASTYNRDTANYGYTF. The chain carries TRBV11-2 and TRBJ1-2; possible D gene TRBD1, 6 bases. CDR3 size: 16 residues. CDR1 is SGHAT and CDR2 is FQNNGV in the germline V gene. The germline V and J ends were trimmed by 7 bases and 0 bases, with 18 bases remaining between them. The whole variable domain, filled in from reference TRBV11-2 and TRBJ1-2, reads EAGVAQSPRYKIIEKRQSVAFWCNPISGHATLYWYQQILGQGPKLLIQFQNNGVVDDSQLPKDRFSAERLKGVDSTLKIQPAKLEDSAVYLCASTYNRDTANYGYTFGSGTRLTVV.

The rearrangement links TRBV6-2 or TRBV6-3 to TRBJ2-7, with 9 bases identical to TRBD2. The germline V gene encodes CDR1 MNHEY and CDR2 SVGEGT. Germline trimming cut 1 base from V and 7 bases from J; bases unmatched to any gene: 8. CDR3 length equals 15 residues. DNA for the CDR3: TGTGCCAGCAGTTACTGGACTAGCGTTATGCAGGAGCAGTACTTC. Its protein product is CASSYWTSVMQEQYF.

The V gene is TRBV9, the J gene TRBJ2-2; D unresolved. The germline V and J ends were trimmed by 4 bases and 2 bases, with 15 bases remaining between them. Germline V gene lookup returns CDR1 SGDLS and CDR2 YYNGEE. The CDR3 loop spans 16 amino acids. The CDR3 sequence is CASSPGLGANTGELFF. CDR3 bases: TGTGCCAGCAGCCCCGGATTGGGCGCAAACACCGGGGAGCTGTTTTTT.